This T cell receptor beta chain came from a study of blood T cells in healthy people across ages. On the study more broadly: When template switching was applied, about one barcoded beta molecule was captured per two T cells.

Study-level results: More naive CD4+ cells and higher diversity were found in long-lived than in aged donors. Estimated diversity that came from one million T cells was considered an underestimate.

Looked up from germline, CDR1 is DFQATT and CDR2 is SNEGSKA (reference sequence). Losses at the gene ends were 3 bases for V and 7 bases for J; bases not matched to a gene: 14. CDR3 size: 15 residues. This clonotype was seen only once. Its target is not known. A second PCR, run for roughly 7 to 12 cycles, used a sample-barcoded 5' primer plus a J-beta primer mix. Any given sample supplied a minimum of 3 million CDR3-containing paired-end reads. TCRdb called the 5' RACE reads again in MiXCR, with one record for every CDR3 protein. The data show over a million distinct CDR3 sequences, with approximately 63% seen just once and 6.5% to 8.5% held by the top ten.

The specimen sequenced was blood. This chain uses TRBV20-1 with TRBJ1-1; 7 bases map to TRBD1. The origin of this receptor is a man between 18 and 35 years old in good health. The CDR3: CSASPTGPMVYEAFF. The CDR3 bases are TGCAGTGCTAGCCCGACAGGGCCTATGGTATATGAAGCTTTCTTT.